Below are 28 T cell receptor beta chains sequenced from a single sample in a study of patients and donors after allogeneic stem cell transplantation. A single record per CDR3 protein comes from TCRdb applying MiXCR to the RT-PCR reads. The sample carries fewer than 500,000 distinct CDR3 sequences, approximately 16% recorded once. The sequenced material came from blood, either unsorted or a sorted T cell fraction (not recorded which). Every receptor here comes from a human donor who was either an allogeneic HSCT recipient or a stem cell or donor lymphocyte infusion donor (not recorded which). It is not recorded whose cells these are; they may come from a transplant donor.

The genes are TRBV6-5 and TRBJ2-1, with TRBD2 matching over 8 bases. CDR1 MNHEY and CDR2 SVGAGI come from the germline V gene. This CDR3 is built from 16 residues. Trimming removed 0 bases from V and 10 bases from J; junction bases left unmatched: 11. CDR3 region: CASSYSPLAGFREQFF. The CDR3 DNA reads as TGTGCCAGCAGTTACTCGCCTCTAGCGGGCTTCAGGGAGCAGTTCTTC.

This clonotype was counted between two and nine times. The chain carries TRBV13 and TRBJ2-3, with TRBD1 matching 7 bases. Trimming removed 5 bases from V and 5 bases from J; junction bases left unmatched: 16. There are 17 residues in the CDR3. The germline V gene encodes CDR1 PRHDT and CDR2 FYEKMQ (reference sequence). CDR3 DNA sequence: TGTGCCAGCAGCACTCCCTCGGGACAGCGCCAACGAGATACGCAGTATTTT. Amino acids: CASSTPSGQRQRDTQYF.

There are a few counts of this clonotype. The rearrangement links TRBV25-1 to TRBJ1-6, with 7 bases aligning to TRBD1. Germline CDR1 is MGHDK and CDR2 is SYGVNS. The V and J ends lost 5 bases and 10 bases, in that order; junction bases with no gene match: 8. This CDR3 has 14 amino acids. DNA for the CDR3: TGTGCCAGCAGTCAGCAGGGGGTGTCATCACCCCTCCACTTT. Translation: CASSQQGVSSPLHF.

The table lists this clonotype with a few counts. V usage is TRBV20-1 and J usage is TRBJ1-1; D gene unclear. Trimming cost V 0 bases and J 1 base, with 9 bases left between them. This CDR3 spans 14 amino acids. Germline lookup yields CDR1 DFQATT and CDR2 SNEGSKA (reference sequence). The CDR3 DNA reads TGCAGTGCTAGAGATTCCCCACGGAACACTGAAGCTTTCTTT. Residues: CSARDSPRNTEAFF.

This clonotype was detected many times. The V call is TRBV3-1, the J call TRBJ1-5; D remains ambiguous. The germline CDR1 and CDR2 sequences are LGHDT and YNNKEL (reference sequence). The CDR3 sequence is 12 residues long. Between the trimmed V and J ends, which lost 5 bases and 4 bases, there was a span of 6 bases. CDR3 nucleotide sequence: TGTGCCAGCAGCATGCAAAATCAGCCCCAGCATTTT. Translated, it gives CASSMQNQPQHF.

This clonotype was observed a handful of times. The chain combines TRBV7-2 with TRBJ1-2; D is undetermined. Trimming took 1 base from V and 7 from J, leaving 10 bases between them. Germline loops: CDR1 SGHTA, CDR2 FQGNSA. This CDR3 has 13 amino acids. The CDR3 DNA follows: TGTGCCAGCAGCTTAGGGGTTGCGGGTGGCTACACCTTC. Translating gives CASSLGVAGGYTF.

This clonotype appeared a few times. The CDR3 region is CASSQYGRLSYEQYF. The CDR3 DNA follows: TGTGCCAGCAGCCAGTACGGCAGGCTCTCCTACGAGCAGTACTTC. The chain joins TRBV11-2 to TRBJ2-7, with D unclear. Germline V gives CDR1 SGHAT, CDR2 FQNNGV. There are 15 residues in the CDR3. Trimming took off 5 bases at V and 0 bases at J, with 14 bases between the two ends.

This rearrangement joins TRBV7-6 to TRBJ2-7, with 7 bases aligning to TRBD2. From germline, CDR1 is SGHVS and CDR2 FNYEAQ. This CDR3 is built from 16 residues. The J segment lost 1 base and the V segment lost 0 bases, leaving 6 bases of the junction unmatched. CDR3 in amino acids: CASSLARAGASYEQYF. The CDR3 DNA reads TGTGCCAGCAGCTTAGCTCGCGCGGGAGCGTCCTACGAGCAGTACTTC.

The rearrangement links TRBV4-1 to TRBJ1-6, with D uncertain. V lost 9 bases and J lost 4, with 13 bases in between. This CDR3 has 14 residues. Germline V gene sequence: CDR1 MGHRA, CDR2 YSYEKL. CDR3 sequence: CASTEGTYNSPLHF. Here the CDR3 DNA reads TGCGCCAGTACGGAGGGCACGTATAATTCACCCCTCCACTTT.

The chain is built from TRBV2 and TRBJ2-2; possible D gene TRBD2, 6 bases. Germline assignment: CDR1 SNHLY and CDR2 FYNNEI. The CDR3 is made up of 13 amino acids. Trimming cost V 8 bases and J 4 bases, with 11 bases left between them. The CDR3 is CASGGEPTGELFF. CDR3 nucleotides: TGTGCCAGCGGCGGGGAACCCACCGGGGAGCTGTTTTTT.

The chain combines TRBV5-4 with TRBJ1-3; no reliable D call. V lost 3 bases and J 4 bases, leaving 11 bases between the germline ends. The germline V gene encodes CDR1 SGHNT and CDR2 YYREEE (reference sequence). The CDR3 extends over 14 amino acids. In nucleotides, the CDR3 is TGTGCCAGCAGCTCAGGATCGGCAGGAAACACCATATATTTT. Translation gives CASSSGSAGNTIYF.

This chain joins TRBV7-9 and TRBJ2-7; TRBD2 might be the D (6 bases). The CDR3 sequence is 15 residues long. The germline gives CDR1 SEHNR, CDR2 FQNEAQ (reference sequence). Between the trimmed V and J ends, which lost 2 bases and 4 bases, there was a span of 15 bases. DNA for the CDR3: TGTGCCAGCAGCTTATTGGCCACTGGGGGGTACGAGCAGTACTTC. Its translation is CASSLLATGGYEQYF.

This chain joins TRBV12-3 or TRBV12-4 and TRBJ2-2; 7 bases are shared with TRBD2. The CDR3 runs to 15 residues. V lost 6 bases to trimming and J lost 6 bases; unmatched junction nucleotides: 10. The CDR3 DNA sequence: TGTGCCAGCAGCGCGGGAGCCCCTTCACCCGGGGAGCTGTTTTTT. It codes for CASSAGAPSPGELFF.

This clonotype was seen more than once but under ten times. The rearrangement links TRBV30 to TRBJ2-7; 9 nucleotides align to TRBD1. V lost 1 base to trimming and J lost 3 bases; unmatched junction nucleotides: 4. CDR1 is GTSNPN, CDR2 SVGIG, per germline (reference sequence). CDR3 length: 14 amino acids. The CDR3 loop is CAWSAGQGDYEQYF. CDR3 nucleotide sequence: TGTGCCTGGAGTGCGGGACAGGGCGACTACGAGCAGTACTTC.

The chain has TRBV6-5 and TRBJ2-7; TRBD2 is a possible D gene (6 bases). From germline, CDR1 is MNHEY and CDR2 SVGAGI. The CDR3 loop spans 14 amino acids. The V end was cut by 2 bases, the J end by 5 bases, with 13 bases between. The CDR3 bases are TGTGCCAGCAGTTACCCTGGGTGGGGGGACGAGCAGTACTTC. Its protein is CASSYPGWGDEQYF.

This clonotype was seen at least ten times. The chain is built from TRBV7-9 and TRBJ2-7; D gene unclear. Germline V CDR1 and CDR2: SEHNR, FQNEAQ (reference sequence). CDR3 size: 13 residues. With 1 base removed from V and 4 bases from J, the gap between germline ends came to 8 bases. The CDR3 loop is CASSLVVGYEQYF. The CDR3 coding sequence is TGTGCCAGCAGCTTAGTTGTGGGTTACGAGCAGTACTTC.

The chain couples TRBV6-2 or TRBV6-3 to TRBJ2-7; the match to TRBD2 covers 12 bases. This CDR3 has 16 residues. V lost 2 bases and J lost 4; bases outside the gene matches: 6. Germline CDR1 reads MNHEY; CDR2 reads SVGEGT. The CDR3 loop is CASSYPTSGRRYEQYF. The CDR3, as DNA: TGTGCCAGCAGTTACCCGACTAGCGGGAGACGGTACGAGCAGTACTTC.

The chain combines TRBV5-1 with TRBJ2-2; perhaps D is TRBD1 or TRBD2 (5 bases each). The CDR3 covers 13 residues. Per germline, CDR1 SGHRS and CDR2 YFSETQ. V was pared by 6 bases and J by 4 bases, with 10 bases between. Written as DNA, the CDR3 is TGCGCCAGCATGGGGACGGCCACCGGGGAGCTGTTTTTT. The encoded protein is CASMGTATGELFF.

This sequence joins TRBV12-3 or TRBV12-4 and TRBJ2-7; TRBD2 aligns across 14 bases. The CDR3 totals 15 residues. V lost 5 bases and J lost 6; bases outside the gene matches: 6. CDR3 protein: CASSLRTSGRSEQYF. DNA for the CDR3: TGTGCCAGCAGTCTCCGGACTAGCGGGAGGAGCGAGCAGTACTTC.

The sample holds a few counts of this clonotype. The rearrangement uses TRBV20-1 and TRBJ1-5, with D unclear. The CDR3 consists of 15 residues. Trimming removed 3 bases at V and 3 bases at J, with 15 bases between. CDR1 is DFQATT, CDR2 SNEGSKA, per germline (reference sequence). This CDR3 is CSARVQGLNNQPQHF. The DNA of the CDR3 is TGCAGTGCTAGGGTTCAAGGGTTAAACAATCAGCCCCAGCATTTT.

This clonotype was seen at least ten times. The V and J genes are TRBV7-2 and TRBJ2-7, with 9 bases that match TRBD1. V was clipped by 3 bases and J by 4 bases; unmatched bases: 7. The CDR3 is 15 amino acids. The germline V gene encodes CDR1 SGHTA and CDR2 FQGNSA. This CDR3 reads CASSFIPGQGYEQYF. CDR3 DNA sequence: TGTGCCAGCAGCTTTATTCCGGGACAGGGATACGAGCAGTACTTC.

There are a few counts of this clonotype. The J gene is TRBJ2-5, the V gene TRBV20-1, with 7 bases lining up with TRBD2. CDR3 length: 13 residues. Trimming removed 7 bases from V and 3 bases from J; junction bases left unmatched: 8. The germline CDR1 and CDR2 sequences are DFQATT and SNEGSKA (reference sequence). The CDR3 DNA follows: TGCAGTGAGTCGGCGGGGGAAAAAGAGACCCAGTACTTC. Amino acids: CSESAGEKETQYF.

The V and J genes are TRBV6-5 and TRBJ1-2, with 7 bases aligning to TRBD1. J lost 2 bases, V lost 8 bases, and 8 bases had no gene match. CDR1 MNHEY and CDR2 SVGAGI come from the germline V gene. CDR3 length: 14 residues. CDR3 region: CASRSGTANYGYTF. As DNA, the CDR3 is TGTGCCAGCCGTTCCGGGACAGCGAACTATGGCTACACCTTC.

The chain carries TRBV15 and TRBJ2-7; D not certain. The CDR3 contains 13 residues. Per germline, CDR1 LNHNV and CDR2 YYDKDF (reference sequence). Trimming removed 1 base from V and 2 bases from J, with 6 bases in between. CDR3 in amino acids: CATSRAVTYEQYF. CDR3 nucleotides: TGTGCCACCAGCAGAGCCGTTACCTACGAGCAGTACTTC. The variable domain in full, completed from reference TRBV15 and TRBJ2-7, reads DAMVIQNPRYQVTQFGKPVTLSCSQTLNHNVMYWYQQKSSQAPKLLFHYYDKDFNNEADTPDNFQSRRPNTSFCFLDIRSPGLGDTAMYLCATSRAVTYEQYFGPGTRLTVT.

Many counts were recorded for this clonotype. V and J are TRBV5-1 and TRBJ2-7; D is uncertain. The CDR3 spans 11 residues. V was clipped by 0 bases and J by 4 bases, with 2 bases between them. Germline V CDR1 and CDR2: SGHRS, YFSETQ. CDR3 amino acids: CASSLEYEQYF. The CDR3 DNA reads TGCGCCAGCAGCTTGGAATACGAGCAGTACTTC.

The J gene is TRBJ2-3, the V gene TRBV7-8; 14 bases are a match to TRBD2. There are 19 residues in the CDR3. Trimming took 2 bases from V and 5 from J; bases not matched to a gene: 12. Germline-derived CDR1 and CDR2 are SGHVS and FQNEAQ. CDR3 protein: CASSLTRLAGGPVGDTQYF. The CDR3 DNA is TGTGCCAGCAGCTTAACTCGACTAGCGGGAGGGCCTGTGGGAGATACGCAGTATTTT.

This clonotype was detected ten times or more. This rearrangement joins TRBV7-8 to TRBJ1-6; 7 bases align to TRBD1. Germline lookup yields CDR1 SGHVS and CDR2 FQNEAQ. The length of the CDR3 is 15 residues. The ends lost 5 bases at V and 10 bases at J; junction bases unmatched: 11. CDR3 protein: CASSHRQGPGSPLHF. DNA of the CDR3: TGTGCCAGCAGCCATCGACAGGGTCCGGGATCACCCCTCCACTTT.

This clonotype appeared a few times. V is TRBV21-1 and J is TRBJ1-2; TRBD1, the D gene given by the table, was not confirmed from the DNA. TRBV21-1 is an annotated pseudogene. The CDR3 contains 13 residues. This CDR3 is CASRGDQHYGYTF. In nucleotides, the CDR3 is TGTGCCAGCAGGGGGGACCAACATTATGGCTACACCTTC.